This TCR beta chain was profiled in a study of cytomegalovirus exposure and HLA in healthy donors. The study's findings and limits: Later work associated 16,951 TCR beta sequences with HLA alleles at 0.05 false discovery rate. As a later analysis showed, a missense DCLRE1C variant was linked to trimming of TCR beta V- and J-genes. Cytomegalovirus association was listed for under 200 TCR beta chains.

Primers included in the PCR were 60 Vbeta and 13 Jbeta primers. Clones were sequenced by immunoSEQ multiplex PCR, and TCRdb holds only the in-frame ones, with some missing. Of fewer than 150,000 clones in the sample, around 82% were seen once. CDR3 size: 15 residues. Between the trimmed V and J ends, which lost 1 base and 4 bases, there was a span of 12 bases. The germline CDR1 and CDR2 sequences are SGHRS and YFSETQ. A remark on this clone: Its antigen is unknown. Distinct nucleotide sequences in the sample also encode this CDR3.

This TCR came from a middle-aged woman in good health and CMV-seropositive. The sample consisted of PBMCs. This chain uses TRBV5-1 with TRBJ2-1; possibly TRBD2 for D (6 bases). The CDR3 DNA reads as TGCGCCAGCAGCTTGTACGGGAGTTCGTACAATGAGCAGTTCTTC. It encodes CASSLYGSSYNEQFF.